A selection of T cell receptor beta chains follows, all from one sample in a study of blood T cell repertoires in COVID-19. The method was immunoSEQ multiplex PCR; TCRdb's version includes in-frame clones alone and lacks a portion of them. The sample has roughly 150,000 clones; approximately 79% are singletons. The sample was PBMCs or T cells enriched from blood (not recorded which). The source is an older woman in a cohort exposed to, infected with or recovered from COVID-19 (not recorded which). CDR3s include the opening cysteine and the closing phenylalanine or tryptophan. A D gene is named only where the DNA matches it firmly. Clone size is not always given. Where it is, it says once, few, many or a class for expanded clones.

size: .
V: TRBV27
D: TRBD2
J: TRBJ2-7
CDR3: CASSGLAGGYEQYF
DNA: TGTGCCAGCAGTGGACTAGCGGGAGGGTACGAGCAGTACTTC

size: .
V: TRBV7-2
D: TRBD2
J: TRBJ2-3
CDR3: CASSTPPGAGGADAQYF
DNA: TGTGCCAGCAGCACTCCCCCGGGGGCGGGAGGCGCAGATGCGCAGTATTTT

size: .
V: TRBV7-9
D: .
J: TRBJ2-1
CDR3: CASSPTENYNEQFF
DNA: TGTGCCAGCAGCCCCACGGAGAACTACAATGAGCAGTTCTTC

size: .
V: TRBV13
D: .
J: TRBJ2-3
CDR3: CASSQIRSTDTQYF
DNA: TGTGCCAGCAGCCAAATCAGGAGCACAGATACGCAGTATTTT

size: .
V: TRBV10-3
D: .
J: TRBJ1-5
CDR3: CAISPQGRRSNQPQHF
DNA: TGTGCCATCAGCCCTCAGGGGAGACGTAGCAATCAGCCCCAGCATTTT

size: .
V: TRBV5-8
D: .
J: TRBJ2-3
CDR3: CASSFRGTDTQYF
DNA: TGTGCCAGCAGCTTTCGCGGCACAGATACGCAGTATTTT

size: .
V: TRBV5-1
D: .
J: TRBJ2-3
CDR3: CASSPPGGDTQYF
DNA: TGCGCCAGCAGCCCCCCAGGTGGAGATACGCAGTATTTT

size: .
V: TRBV29-1
D: .
J: TRBJ1-4
CDR3: CSVGEGIGEKLFF
DNA: TGCAGCGTTGGGGAGGGTATTGGCGAAAAACTGTTTTTT

size: few
V: TRBV28
D: .
J: TRBJ1-2
CDR3: CASGGLEAYYGYTF
DNA: TGTGCCAGCGGAGGCCTGGAGGCTTACTATGGCTACACCTTC

size: few
V: TRBV20-1
D: .
J: TRBJ2-7
CDR3: CSASQGGEQYF
DNA: TGCAGTGCGTCACAGGGAGGGGAGCAGTACTTC

size: .
V: TRBV28
D: .
J: TRBJ2-7
CDR3: CASSLDDGSPERWGESYEQYF
DNA: TGTGCCAGCAGTTTAGACGATGGGAGCCCTGAACGGTGGGGGGAGTCCTACGAGCAGTACTTC

size: .
V: TRBV7-9
D: TRBD1
J: TRBJ1-3
CDR3: CASSLLTGKGNTIYF
DNA: TGTGCCAGCAGCCTATTGACAGGGAAGGGAAACACCATATATTTT

size: many
V: TRBV11-2
D: .
J: TRBJ2-3
CDR3: CASSSLMRAADTQYF
DNA: TGTGCCAGCAGTTCCCTAATGAGGGCGGCAGATACGCAGTATTTT

size: .
V: TRBV18
D: .
J: TRBJ2-7
CDR3: CASSMSGAYEQYF
DNA: TGTGCCAGCTCAATGTCAGGGGCCTACGAGCAGTACTTC

size: .
V: TRBV3-1/TRBV3-2
D: .
J: TRBJ1-2
CDR3: CASSQDRGSGGYTF
DNA: TGTGCCAGCAGCCAAGATAGGGGATCGGGCGGCTACACCTTC

size: few
V: TRBV3-1/TRBV3-2
D: TRBD1
J: TRBJ1-2
CDR3: CASSRAGGHGYTF
DNA: TGTGCCAGCAGCCGGGCAGGGGGCCATGGCTACACCTTC

size: .
V: TRBV28
D: TRBD1
J: TRBJ1-2
CDR3: CASRLPQGAGLGYTF
DNA: TGTGCCAGCAGATTACCCCAGGGGGCAGGTTTGGGCTACACCTTC

size: .
V: TRBV7-2
D: .
J: TRBJ2-5
CDR3: CASSLVQGKETQYF
DNA: TGTGCCAGCAGCTTAGTCCAGGGAAAAGAGACCCAGTACTTC

size: .
V: TRBV30
D: .
J: TRBJ2-5
CDR3: CAWNLGGPGAQYF
DNA: TGTGCCTGGAACCTGGGGGGTCCCGGGGCCCAGTACTTC

size: few
V: TRBV7-9
D: TRBD2
J: TRBJ2-7
CDR3: CASSSLAGGQYEQYF
DNA: TGTGCCAGCAGCTCACTAGCGGGAGGTCAATACGAGCAGTACTTC

size: .
V: TRBV6-5
D: .
J: TRBJ1-6
CDR3: CASRITVNSPLHF
DNA: TGTGCCAGCAGAATCACAGTTAATTCACCCCTCCACTTT

size: .
V: TRBV29-1
D: .
J: TRBJ1-6
CDR3: CSVRLGRDPRANSPLHF
DNA: TGCAGCGTGCGCCTTGGGAGGGACCCACGAGCGAATTCACCCCTCCACTTT

size: .
V: TRBV27
D: .
J: TRBJ2-7
CDR3: CASSKNPRQDYEQYF
DNA: TGTGCCAGCAGCAAGAACCCCCGACAAGACTACGAGCAGTACTTC

size: .
V: TRBV11-2
D: TRBD2
J: TRBJ2-1
CDR3: CASSPTGTSGSNEQFF
DNA: TGTGCCAGCAGCCCTACCGGGACTAGCGGGAGTAATGAGCAGTTCTTC

size: .
V: TRBV19
D: .
J: TRBJ2-1
CDR3: CASSEGPNRAYNEQFF
DNA: TGTGCCAGTAGTGAGGGTCCGAATAGGGCCTACAATGAGCAGTTCTTC

size: .
V: TRBV5-1
D: .
J: TRBJ2-2
CDR3: CASTQGHSSSTGELFF
DNA: TGCGCCAGCACTCAGGGTCACAGTAGCTCCACCGGGGAGCTGTTTTTT

size: few
V: TRBV29-1
D: .
J: TRBJ1-2
CDR3: CSVEEGLGRVYGYTF
DNA: TGCAGCGTTGAAGAGGGGCTTGGCAGGGTTTATGGCTACACCTTC

size: .
V: TRBV28
D: TRBD1
J: TRBJ2-1
CDR3: CASSQPGQGFNEQFF
DNA: TGTGCCAGCAGTCAGCCGGGACAGGGCTTCAATGAGCAGTTCTTC

size: .
V: TRBV5-1
D: TRBD2
J: TRBJ2-1
CDR3: CASSGISGSNEQFF
DNA: TGCGCCAGCAGTGGGATTAGCGGGAGTAATGAGCAGTTCTTC

size: .
V: TRBV19
D: .
J: TRBJ2-2
CDR3: CASAGQLNTGELFF
DNA: TGTGCCAGCGCGGGACAGCTGAACACCGGGGAGCTGTTTTTT

size: .
V: TRBV7-8
D: TRBD2
J: TRBJ2-5
CDR3: CASSLARLAGLGGVVETQYF
DNA: TGTGCCAGCAGCTTAGCGCGTCTAGCGGGATTAGGAGGGGTGGTCGAGACCCAGTACTTC

size: .
V: TRBV11-3
D: .
J: TRBJ2-7
CDR3: CASSFEGTGPYEQYF
DNA: TGTGCCAGCAGCTTCGAGGGAACAGGGCCTTACGAGCAGTACTTC

size: .
V: TRBV10-3
D: .
J: TRBJ1-1
CDR3: CAIRGAASEAFF
DNA: TGTGCCATCAGAGGAGCGGCAAGTGAAGCTTTCTTT

size: .
V: TRBV4-1
D: .
J: TRBJ2-3
CDR3: CASSQGPQGSSTDTQYF
DNA: TGCGCCAGCAGCCAAGGCCCCCAGGGATCTAGCACAGATACGCAGTATTTT

size: .
V: TRBV5-1
D: .
J: TRBJ2-7
CDR3: CASSLRHRSANISYEQYF
DNA: TGCGCCAGCAGCTTGAGACATAGGTCCGCTAACATATCCTACGAGCAGTACTTC

size: .
V: TRBV24-1
D: TRBD1
J: TRBJ1-5
CDR3: CATSEAGTGEGQPQHF
DNA: TGTGCCACCAGTGAAGCCGGGACAGGGGAAGGACAGCCCCAGCATTTT

size: many
V: TRBV6-5
D: TRBD1
J: TRBJ1-6
CDR3: CASSLTGVGSPLHF
DNA: TGTGCCAGCAGCCTGACAGGGGTAGGTTCACCCCTCCACTTT

size: .
V: TRBV6-5
D: TRBD1
J: TRBJ1-5
CDR3: CASTLGQVLYQPQHF
DNA: TGTGCCAGCACTTTGGGACAGGTGCTTTATCAGCCCCAGCATTTT

size: few
V: TRBV28
D: TRBD1
J: TRBJ1-2
CDR3: CASSLFWDRKSNYGYTF
DNA: TGTGCCAGCAGTTTATTCTGGGACAGAAAGTCAAACTATGGCTACACCTTC

size: once
V: TRBV7-2
D: TRBD2
J: TRBJ2-7
CDR3: CASSLFSGSSSYEQYF
DNA: TGTGCCAGCAGCTTATTTAGCGGGAGTAGCTCCTACGAGCAGTACTTC

size: .
V: TRBV15
D: TRBD2
J: TRBJ2-5
CDR3: CATSIPGGSLETQYF
DNA: TGTGCCACCAGCATTCCCGGCGGGAGTTTGGAGACCCAGTACTTC

size: once
V: TRBV6-5
D: .
J: TRBJ2-1
CDR3: CASSYRDNHPQFF
DNA: TGTGCCAGCAGTTACCGGGACAATCATCCGCAGTTCTTC

size: .
V: TRBV30
D: TRBD2
J: TRBJ2-2
CDR3: CAWSEGKTSDPNTGELFF
DNA: TGTGCCTGGAGTGAGGGGAAGACTAGCGACCCGAACACCGGGGAGCTGTTTTTT

size: .
V: TRBV28
D: TRBD1
J: TRBJ1-2
CDR3: CASSLISGQGISYGYTF
DNA: TGTGCCAGCAGTTTAATTTCGGGACAGGGGATATCCTATGGCTACACCTTC

size: .
V: TRBV7-2
D: TRBD2
J: TRBJ2-3
CDR3: CASSERLAGTSTDTQYF
DNA: TGTGCCAGCAGCGAACGACTAGCGGGAACTAGCACAGATACGCAGTATTTT

size: .
V: TRBV6-2/TRBV6-3
D: .
J: TRBJ1-1
CDR3: CASSRSEKTEAFF
DNA: TGTGCCAGCAGTCGGAGCGAGAAGACTGAAGCTTTCTTT

size: .
V: TRBV28
D: .
J: TRBJ1-6
CDR3: CASSLSQYNSPLHF
DNA: TGTGCCAGCAGTTTATCCCAGTATAATTCACCCCTCCACTTT

size: .
V: TRBV19
D: .
J: TRBJ2-1
CDR3: CASSPMSSYNEQFF
DNA: TGTGCCAGTAGTCCGATGAGCTCCTACAATGAGCAGTTCTTC